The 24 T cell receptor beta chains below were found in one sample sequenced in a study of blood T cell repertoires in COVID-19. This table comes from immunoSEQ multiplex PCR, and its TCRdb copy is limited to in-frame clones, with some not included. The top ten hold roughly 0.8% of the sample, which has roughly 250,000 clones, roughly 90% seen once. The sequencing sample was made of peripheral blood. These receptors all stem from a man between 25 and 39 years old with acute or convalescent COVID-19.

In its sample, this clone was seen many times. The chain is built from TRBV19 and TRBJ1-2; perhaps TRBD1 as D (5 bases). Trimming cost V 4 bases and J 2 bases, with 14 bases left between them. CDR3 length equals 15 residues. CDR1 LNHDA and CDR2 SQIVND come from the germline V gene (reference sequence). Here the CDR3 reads CASSNPRGVNYGYTF. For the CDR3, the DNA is TGTGCCAGTAGTAACCCACGGGGGGTCAACTATGGCTACACCTTC.

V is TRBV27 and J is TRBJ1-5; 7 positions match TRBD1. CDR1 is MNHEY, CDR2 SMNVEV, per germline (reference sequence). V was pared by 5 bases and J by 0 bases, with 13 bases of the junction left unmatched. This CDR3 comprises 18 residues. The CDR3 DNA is TGTGCCAGCAGTCCCATTGACAGGGACTTCCCTAGCAATCAGCCCCAGCATTTT. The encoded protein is CASSPIDRDFPSNQPQHF.

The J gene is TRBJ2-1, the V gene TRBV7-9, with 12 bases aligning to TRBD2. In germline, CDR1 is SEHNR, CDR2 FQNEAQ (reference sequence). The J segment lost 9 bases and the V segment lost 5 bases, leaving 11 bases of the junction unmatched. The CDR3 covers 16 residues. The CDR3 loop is CASSASTSGSPSEQFF. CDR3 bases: TGTGCCAGCAGCGCGTCGACTAGCGGGAGTCCCAGTGAGCAGTTCTTC.

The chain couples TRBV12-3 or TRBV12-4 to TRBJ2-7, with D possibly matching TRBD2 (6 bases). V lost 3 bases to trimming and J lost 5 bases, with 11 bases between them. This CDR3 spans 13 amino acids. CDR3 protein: CASSLGEAHEQYF. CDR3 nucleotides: TGTGCCAGCAGTTTGGGGGAGGCCCACGAGCAGTACTTC.

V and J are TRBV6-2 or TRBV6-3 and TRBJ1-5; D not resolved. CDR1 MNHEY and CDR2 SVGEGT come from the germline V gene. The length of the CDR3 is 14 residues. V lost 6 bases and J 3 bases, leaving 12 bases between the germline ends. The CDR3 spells CASSPVTNNQPQHF. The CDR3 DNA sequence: TGTGCCAGCAGCCCCGTTACTAACAATCAGCCCCAGCATTTT.

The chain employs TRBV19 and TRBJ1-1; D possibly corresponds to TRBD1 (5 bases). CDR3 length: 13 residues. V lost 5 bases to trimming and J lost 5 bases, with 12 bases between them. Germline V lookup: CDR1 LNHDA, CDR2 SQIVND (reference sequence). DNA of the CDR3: TGTGCCAGTAGTTACGGGGGAATGACTGAAGCTTTCTTT. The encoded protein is CASSYGGMTEAFF.

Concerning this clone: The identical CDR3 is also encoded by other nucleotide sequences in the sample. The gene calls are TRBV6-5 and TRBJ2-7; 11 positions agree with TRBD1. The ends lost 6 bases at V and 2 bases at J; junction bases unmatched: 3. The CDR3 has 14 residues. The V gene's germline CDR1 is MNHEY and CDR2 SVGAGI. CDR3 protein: CASSRDRGTYEQYF. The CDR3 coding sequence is TGTGCCAGCAGCAGGGACAGGGGGACCTACGAGCAGTACTTC.

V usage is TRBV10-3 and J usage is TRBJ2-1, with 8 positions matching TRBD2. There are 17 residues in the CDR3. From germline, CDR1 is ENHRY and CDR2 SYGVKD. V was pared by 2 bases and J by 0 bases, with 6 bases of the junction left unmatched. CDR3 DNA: TGTGCCATCAGTGAGATGATAGCGGGGAGCTCCTACAATGAGCAGTTCTTC. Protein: CAISEMIAGSSYNEQFF.

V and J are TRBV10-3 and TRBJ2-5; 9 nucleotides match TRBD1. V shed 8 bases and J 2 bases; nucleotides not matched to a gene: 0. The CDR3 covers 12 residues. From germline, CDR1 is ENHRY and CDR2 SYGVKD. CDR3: CAIGQGQETQYF. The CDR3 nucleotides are TGTGCCATCGGACAGGGGCAAGAGACCCAGTACTTC.

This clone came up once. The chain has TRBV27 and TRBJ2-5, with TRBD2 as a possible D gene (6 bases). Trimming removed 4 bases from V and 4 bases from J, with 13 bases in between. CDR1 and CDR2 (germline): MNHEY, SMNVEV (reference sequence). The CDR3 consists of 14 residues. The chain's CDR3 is CASSSSTRGETQYF. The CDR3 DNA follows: TGTGCCAGCAGTTCCTCGACTAGAGGAGAGACCCAGTACTTC.

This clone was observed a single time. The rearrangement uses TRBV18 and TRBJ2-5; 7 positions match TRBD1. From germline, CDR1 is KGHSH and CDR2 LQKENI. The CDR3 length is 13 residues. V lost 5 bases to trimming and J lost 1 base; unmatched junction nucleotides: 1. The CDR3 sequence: CASSGDSQETQYF. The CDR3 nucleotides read TGTGCCAGCTCAGGGGACAGCCAAGAGACCCAGTACTTC.

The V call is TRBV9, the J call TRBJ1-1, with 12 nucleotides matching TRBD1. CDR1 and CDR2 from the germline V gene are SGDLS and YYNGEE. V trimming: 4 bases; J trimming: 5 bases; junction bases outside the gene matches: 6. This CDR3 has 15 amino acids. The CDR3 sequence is CASSTGQGAVTEAFF. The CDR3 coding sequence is TGTGCCAGCAGCACGGGACAGGGGGCGGTAACTGAAGCTTTCTTT.

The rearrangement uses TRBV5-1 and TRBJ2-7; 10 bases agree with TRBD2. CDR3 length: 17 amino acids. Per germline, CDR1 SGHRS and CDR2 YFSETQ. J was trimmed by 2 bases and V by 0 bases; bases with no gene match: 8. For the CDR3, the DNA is TGCGCCAGCAGCTTGGTTTCTAGCGGGGGAAAAACCTACGAGCAGTACTTC. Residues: CASSLVSSGGKTYEQYF.

The CDR3 protein is CASSLSTRRLFF. The CDR3 region has the DNA TGTGCCAGCAGTTTATCGACACGGAGGCTGTTTTTT. This rearrangement joins TRBV28 to TRBJ1-4; D is unclear. The V gene lost 1 base and the J gene lost 14 bases, with 11 bases spanning the gap. CDR1 and CDR2 from the germline V gene are MDHEN and SYDVKM. CDR3 length equals 12 residues. Supplemented by reference TRBV28 and TRBJ1-4, the full variable domain reads DVKVTQSSRYLVKRTGEKVFLECVQDMDHENMFWYRQDPGLGLRLIYFSYDVKMKEKGDIPEGYSVSREKKERFSLILESASTNQTSMYLCASSLSTRRLFFGSGTQLSVL.

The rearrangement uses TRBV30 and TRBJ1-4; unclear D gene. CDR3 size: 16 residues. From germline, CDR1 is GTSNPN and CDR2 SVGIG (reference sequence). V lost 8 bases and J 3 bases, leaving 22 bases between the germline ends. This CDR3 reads CARSRGAGAANEKLFF. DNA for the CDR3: TGTGCCCGCTCTCGAGGTGCGGGAGCTGCTAATGAAAAACTGTTTTTT.

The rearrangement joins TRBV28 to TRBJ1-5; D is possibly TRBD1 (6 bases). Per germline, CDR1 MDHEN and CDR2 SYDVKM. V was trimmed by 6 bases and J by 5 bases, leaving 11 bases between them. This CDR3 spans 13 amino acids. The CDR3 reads CASSPTGHQPQHF. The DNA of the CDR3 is TGTGCCAGCAGCCCGACAGGACATCAGCCCCAGCATTTT.

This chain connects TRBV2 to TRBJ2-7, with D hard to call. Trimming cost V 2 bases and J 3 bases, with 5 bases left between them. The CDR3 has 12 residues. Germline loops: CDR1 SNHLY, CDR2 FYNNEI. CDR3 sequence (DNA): TGTGCCAGCAGTGAATTATACTACGAGCAGTACTTC. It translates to CASSELYYEQYF. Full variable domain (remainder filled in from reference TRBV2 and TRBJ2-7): EPEVTQTPSHQVTQMGQEVILRCVPISNHLYFYWYRQILGQKVEFLVSFYNNEISEKSEIFDDQFSVERPDGSNFTLKIRSTKLEDSAMYFCASSELYYEQYFGPGTRLTVT.

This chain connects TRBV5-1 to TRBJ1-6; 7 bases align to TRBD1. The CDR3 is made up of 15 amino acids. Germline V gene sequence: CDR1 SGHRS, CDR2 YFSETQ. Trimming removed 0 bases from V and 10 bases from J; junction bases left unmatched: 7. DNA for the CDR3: TGCGCCAGCAGCTTGGGACAGGGTGGGGGCTCACCCCTCCACTTT. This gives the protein CASSLGQGGGSPLHF.

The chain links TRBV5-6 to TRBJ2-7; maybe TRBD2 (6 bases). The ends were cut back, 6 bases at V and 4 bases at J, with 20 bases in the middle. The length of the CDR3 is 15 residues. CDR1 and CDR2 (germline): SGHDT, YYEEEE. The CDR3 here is CASNLSPGLAYEQYF. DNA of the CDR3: TGTGCCAGCAACCTTTCGCCGGGACTTGCATACGAGCAGTACTTC. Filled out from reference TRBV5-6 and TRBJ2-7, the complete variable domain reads DAGVTQSPTHLIKTRGQQVTLRCSPKSGHDTVSWYQQALGQGPQFIFQYYEEEERQRGNFPDRFSGHQFPNYSSELNVNALLLGDSALYLCASNLSPGLAYEQYFGPGTRLTVT.

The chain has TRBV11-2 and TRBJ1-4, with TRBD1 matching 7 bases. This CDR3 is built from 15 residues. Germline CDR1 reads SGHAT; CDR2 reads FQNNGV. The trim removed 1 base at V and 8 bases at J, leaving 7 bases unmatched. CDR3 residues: CASSLGNRGGEKLFF. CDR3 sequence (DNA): TGTGCCAGCAGCTTAGGGAACAGGGGTGGCGAAAAACTGTTTTTT.

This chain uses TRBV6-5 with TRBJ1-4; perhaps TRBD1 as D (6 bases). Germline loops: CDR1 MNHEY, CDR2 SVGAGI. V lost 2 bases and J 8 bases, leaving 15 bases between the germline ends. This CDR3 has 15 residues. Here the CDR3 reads CASSYSGRGWEKLFF. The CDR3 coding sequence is TGTGCCAGCAGTTACAGCGGAAGGGGGTGGGAAAAACTGTTTTTT.

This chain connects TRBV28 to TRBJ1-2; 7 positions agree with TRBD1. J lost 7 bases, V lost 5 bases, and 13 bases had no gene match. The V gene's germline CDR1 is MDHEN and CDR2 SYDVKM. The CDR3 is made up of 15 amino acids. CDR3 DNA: TGTGCCAGCAGTAAATACACAGGGGTACGAAGTGGCTACACCTTC. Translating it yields CASSKYTGVRSGYTF.

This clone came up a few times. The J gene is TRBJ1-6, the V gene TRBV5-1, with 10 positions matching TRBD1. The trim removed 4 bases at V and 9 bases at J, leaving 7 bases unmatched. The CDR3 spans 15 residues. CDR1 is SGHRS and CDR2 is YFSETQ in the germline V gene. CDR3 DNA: TGCGCCAGCAGCGAGGGACAGGGGCGCAGTTCACCCCTCCACTTT. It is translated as CASSEGQGRSSPLHF.

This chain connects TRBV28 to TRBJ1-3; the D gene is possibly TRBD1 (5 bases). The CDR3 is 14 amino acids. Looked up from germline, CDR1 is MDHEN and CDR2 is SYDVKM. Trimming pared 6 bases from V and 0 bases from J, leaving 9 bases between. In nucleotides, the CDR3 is TGTGCCAGCAGCAAGGGGTTCTCTGGAAACACCATATATTTT. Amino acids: CASSKGFSGNTIYF.